The 15 T cell receptor beta chains listed next were all sequenced from one sample in a study of blood T cell repertoires in COVID-19. This table comes from immunoSEQ multiplex PCR, and its TCRdb copy is limited to in-frame clones, with some not included. This table has approximately 150,000 clones, around 81% appearing once. Sequencing was carried out using PBMCs or T cells enriched from blood (not recorded which). These receptors all come from a man aged 40-55 years who had recovered from COVID-19.

The chain combines TRBV3-1 (or the pseudogene TRBV3-2) with TRBJ1-2, with 9 bases that match TRBD1. The V gene's germline CDR1 is LGHDT and CDR2 YNNKEL (reference sequence). Germline trimming cut 7 bases from V and 7 bases from J; bases unmatched to any gene: 7. The CDR3 sequence is 13 residues long. CDR3 residues: CASTPGQGFGYTF. The CDR3 DNA is TGTGCCAGCACACCGGGACAGGGCTTTGGCTACACCTTC.

This chain links TRBV19 with TRBJ2-1, with TRBD2 matching 10 bases. The germline gives CDR1 LNHDA, CDR2 SQIVND (reference sequence). Trimming cost V 5 bases and J 2 bases; bases outside gene matches: 18. The CDR3 runs to 20 residues. The CDR3 bases are TGTGCCAGTAGTCCCGAAGCGGGGGGGCCTTGGGTAATCCCCTACAATGAGCAGTTCTTC. Translating it yields CASSPEAGGPWVIPYNEQFF.

The gene calls are TRBV15 and TRBJ1-1; D gene unclear. The CDR3 has 14 amino acids. Germline assignment: CDR1 LNHNV and CDR2 YYDKDF (reference sequence). The V gene lost 0 bases and the J gene lost 6 bases, with 11 bases spanning the gap. CDR3 sequence (DNA): TGTGCCACCAGCAGAGATCTCTCAGGTGCTGAAGCTTTCTTT. Translating gives CATSRDLSGAEAFF.

The genes are TRBV27 and TRBJ2-6; the D gene is possibly TRBD2 (5 bases). Deletions cut 6 bases from V and 0 bases from J, with 18 bases between. This CDR3 is built from 18 residues. Germline values: CDR1 MNHEY, CDR2 SMNVEV (reference sequence). CDR3 bases: TGTGCCAGCAGCCGCCGGGGAACAGTCGACTCTGGGGCCAACGTCCTGACTTTC. It codes for CASSRRGTVDSGANVLTF.

The chain joins TRBV13 to TRBJ2-5; 7 nucleotides agree with TRBD2. This CDR3 comprises 13 residues. V gave up 3 bases and J gave up 4 bases; unmatched junction bases: 2. CDR1 and CDR2 (germline): PRHDT, FYEKMQ (reference sequence). The CDR3 reads CASSLGGLETQYF. The CDR3 DNA reads as TGTGCCAGCAGCTTGGGGGGGTTAGAGACCCAGTACTTC.

The V and J genes are TRBV18 and TRBJ2-2; TRBD2 might be the D (6 bases). There are 13 residues in the CDR3. Germline V gene data show CDR1 as KGHSH and CDR2 as LQKENI. The V and J ends lost 1 base and 9 bases respectively, with 9 bases between them. The CDR3 DNA sequence: TGTGCCAGCTCACCACGTGCGGGGTGGGAGCTGTTTTTT. This translates into CASSPRAGWELFF.

This sequence joins TRBV9 and TRBJ2-3; D possibly corresponds to TRBD1 (5 bases). Trimming removed 0 bases from V and 10 bases from J, with 9 bases in between. CDR3 size: 12 residues. Germline-derived CDR1 and CDR2 are SGDLS and YYNGEE. CDR3 DNA sequence: TGTGCCAGCAGCGTAGCGGCAGGGCCGCAGTATTTT. It translates to CASSVAAGPQYF.

V is TRBV19 and J is TRBJ1-2; no clear D. The germline V gene has CDR1 LNHDA and CDR2 SQIVND (reference sequence). V lost 8 bases and J lost 4, with 17 bases in between. The CDR3 is 14 amino acids. CDR3 nucleotide sequence: TGTGCCAGTGGGCGGACTCAAGTCCGCTATGGCTACACCTTC. Translated: CASGRTQVRYGYTF.

The gene calls are TRBV9 and TRBJ2-5; D is perhaps TRBD2 (6 bases). The V gene lost 4 bases and the J gene lost 4 bases, with 17 bases spanning the gap. This CDR3 comprises 15 residues. Germline V lookup: CDR1 SGDLS, CDR2 YYNGEE. The chain's CDR3 is CASSPEIGGRETQYF. The CDR3 nucleotides are TGTGCCAGCAGCCCTGAGATAGGAGGGAGAGAGACCCAGTACTTC.

This clone has just one count. The chain recombines TRBV6-5 with TRBJ2-7; TRBD1 agrees at 7 bases. CDR3 length equals 15 residues. J lost 4 bases, V lost 6 bases, and 12 bases had no gene match. Germline V gene sequence: CDR1 MNHEY, CDR2 SVGAGI. In nucleotides, the CDR3 is TGTGCCAGCAGCACTACAGGGGATTCAAATTACGAGCAGTACTTC. Translating gives CASSTTGDSNYEQYF.

The chain combines TRBV27 with TRBJ1-2, with 7 bases identical to TRBD1. The CDR3 covers 14 residues. Germline CDR1 is MNHEY and CDR2 is SMNVEV (reference sequence). V shed 5 bases, J shed 3 bases, and the junction held 6 bases outside the gene matches. The chain's CDR3 is CASSPTGEDYGYTF. CDR3 DNA: TGTGCCAGCAGTCCCACAGGGGAGGACTATGGCTACACCTTC.

The genes are TRBV11-3 and TRBJ2-7; a possible D gene is TRBD1 (5 bases). V was clipped by 5 bases and J by 0 bases, with 14 bases between them. Germline assignment: CDR1 SGHNT and CDR2 YENEEA. The CDR3 sequence is 15 residues long. DNA of the CDR3: TGTGCCAGCAGCCCGCGGACACGTACCTCCTACGAGCAGTACTTC. The encoded protein is CASSPRTRTSYEQYF.

The rearrangement uses TRBV5-4 and TRBJ2-5, with TRBD2 matching over 13 bases. V shed 0 bases and J 2 bases; nucleotides not matched to a gene: 1. Germline V lookup: CDR1 SGHNT, CDR2 YYREEE (reference sequence). The CDR3 extends over 16 amino acids. The CDR3 DNA is TGTGCCAGCAGCTTGGGACTAGCGGGAGGTCAAGAGACCCAGTACTTC. Protein sequence: CASSLGLAGGQETQYF.

This clone was found a few times. The chain joins TRBV19 to TRBJ1-1; D uncertain. Germline V gene lookup returns CDR1 LNHDA and CDR2 SQIVND (reference sequence). Trimming stripped 7 bases from V and 3 bases from J, with 21 bases between. The CDR3 sequence is 16 residues long. The DNA of the CDR3 is TGTGCCAGTATGTCCCCCGGATACCGGAGGGACACTGAAGCTTTCTTT. This gives the protein CASMSPGYRRDTEAFF.

The chain carries TRBV28 and TRBJ2-2; the D gene is possibly TRBD1 (6 bases). CDR1 is MDHEN and CDR2 is SYDVKM in the germline V gene. The CDR3 has 17 amino acids. V lost 3 bases to trimming and J lost 2 bases, with 16 bases between them. This CDR3 reads CASSFLGTSSNTGELFF. CDR3 DNA sequence: TGTGCCAGCAGTTTTTTAGGGACAAGTTCAAACACCGGGGAGCTGTTTTTT.